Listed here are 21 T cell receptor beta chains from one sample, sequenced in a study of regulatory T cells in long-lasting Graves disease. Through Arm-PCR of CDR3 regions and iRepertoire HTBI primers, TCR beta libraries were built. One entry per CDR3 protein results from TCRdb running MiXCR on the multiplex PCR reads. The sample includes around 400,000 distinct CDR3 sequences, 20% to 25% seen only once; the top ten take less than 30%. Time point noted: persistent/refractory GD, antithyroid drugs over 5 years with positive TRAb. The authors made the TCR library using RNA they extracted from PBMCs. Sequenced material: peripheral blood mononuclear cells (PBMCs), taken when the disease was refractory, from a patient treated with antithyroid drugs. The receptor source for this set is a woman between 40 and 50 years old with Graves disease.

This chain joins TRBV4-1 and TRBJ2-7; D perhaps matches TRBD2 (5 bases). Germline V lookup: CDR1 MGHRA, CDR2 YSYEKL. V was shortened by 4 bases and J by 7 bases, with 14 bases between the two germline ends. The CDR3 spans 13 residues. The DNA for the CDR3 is TGCGCCAGCAGCCCTCGACCCCGGGGAGAGCAGTACTTC. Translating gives CASSPRPRGEQYF.

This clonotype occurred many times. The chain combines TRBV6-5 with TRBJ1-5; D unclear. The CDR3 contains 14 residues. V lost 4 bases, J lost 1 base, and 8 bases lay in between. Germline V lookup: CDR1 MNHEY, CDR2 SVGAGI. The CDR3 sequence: CASSLSGSNQPQHF. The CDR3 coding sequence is TGTGCCAGCAGTTTAAGCGGAAGCAATCAGCCCCAGCATTTT.

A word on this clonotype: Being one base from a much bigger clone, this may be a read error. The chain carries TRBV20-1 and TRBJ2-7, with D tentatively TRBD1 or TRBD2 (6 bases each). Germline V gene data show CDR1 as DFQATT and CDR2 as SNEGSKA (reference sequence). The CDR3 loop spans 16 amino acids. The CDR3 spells CSARDLLAGQSYKQYF. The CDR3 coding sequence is TGCAGTGCTAGAGATCTTCTGGCGGGACAATCCTACAAGCAGTACTTC.

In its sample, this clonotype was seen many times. The CDR3 region has the DNA TGTGCCAGCAGTTTACCCCTGGGGGGGTTGAACACTGAAGCTTTCTTT. It specifies CASSLPLGGLNTEAFF. The rearrangement joins TRBV28 to TRBJ1-1; D is perhaps TRBD1 (5 bases). The CDR3 is 16 amino acids. Trimming shortened V by 2 bases and J by 0 bases, and 13 bases separated the two germline ends. Germline CDR1 MDHEN, CDR2 SYDVKM.

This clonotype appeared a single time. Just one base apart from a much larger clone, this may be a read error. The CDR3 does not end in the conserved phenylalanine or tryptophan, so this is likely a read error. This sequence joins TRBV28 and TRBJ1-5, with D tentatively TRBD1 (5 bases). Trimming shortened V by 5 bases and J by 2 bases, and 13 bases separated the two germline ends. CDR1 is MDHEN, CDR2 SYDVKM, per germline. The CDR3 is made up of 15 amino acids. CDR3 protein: CASSVPQGGNQPQHL. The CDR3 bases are TGTGCCAGCAGTGTACCCCAGGGTGGCAATCAGCCCCAGCATTTA.

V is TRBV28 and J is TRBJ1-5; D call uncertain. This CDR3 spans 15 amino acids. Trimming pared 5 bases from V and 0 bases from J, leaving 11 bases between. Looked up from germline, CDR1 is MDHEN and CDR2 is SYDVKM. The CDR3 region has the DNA TGTGCCAGCAGTCCCATCGTACTTAGCAATCAGCCCCAGCATTTT. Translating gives CASSPIVLSNQPQHF.

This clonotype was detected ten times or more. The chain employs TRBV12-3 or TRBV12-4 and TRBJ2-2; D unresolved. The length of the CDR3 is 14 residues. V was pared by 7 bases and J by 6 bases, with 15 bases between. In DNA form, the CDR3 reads TGTGCCAGCAAACTCTCGGCGAGGTCCGGGGAGCTGTTTTTT. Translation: CASKLSARSGELFF.

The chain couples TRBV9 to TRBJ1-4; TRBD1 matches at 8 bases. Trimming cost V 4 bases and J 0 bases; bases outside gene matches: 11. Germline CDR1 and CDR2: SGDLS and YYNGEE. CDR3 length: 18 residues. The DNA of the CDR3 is TGTGCCAGCAGCTCGAAGATCGAACAGGGGGCAACTAATGAAAAACTGTTTTTT. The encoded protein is CASSSKIEQGATNEKLFF.

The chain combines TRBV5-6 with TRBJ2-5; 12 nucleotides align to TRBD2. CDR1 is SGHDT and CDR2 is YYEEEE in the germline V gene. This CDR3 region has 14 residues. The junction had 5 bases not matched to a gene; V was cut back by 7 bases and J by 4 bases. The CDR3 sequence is CASPSGRAIETQYF. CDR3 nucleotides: TGTGCCAGCCCTAGCGGGAGGGCAATAGAGACCCAGTACTTC.

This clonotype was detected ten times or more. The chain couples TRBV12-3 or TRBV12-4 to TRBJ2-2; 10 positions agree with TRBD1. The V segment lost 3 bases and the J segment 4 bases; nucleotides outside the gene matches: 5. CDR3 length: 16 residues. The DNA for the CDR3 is TGTGCCAGCAGTTTTCAGACAGGGGGCCGCACCGGGGAGCTGTTTTTT. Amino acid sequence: CASSFQTGGRTGELFF.

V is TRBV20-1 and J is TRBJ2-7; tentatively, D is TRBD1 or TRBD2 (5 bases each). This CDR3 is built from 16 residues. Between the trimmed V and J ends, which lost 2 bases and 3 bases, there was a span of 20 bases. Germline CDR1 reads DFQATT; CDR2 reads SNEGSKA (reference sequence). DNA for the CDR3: TGCAGTGCTAGACCAACTTGGACAAGGGACGACTACGAGCAGTACTTC. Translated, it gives CSARPTWTRDDYEQYF.

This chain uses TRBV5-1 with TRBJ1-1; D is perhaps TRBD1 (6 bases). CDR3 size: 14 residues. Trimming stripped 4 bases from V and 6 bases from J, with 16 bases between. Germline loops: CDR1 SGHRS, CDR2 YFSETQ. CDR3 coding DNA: TGCGCCAGCAGCCTCATTTTAAGGGGGGCTGAAGCTTTCTTT. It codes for CASSLILRGAEAFF.

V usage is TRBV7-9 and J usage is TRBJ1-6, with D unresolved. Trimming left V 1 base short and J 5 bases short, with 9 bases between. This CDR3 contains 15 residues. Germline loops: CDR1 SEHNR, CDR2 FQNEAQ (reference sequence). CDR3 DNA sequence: TGTGCCAGCAGCTTAGAAGGGTCGAATAATTCACCCCTCCACTTT. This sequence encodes CASSLEGSNNSPLHF.

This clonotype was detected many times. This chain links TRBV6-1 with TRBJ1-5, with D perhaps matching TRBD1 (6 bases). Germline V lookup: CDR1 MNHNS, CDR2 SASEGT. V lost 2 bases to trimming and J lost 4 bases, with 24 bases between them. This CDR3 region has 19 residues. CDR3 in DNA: TGTGCCAGCAGTGAAACAGGGCCCCATCAACTTTTAGGGAATCAGCCCCAGCATTTT. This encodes CASSETGPHQLLGNQPQHF.

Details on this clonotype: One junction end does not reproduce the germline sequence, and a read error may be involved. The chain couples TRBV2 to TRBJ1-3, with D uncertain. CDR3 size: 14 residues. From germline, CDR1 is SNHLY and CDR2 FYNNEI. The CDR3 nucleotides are TGTGCCAGCAGGCTCAGATTCTCTGGAAACGCCATATATTTT. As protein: CASRLRFSGNAIYF.

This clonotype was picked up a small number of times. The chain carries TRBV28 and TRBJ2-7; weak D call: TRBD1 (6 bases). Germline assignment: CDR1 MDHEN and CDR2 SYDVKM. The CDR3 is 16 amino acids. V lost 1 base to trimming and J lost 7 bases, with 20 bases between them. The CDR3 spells CASSLYHEQGLREQYF. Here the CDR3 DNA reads TGTGCCAGCAGTTTATATCATGAACAGGGATTAAGGGAGCAGTACTTC.

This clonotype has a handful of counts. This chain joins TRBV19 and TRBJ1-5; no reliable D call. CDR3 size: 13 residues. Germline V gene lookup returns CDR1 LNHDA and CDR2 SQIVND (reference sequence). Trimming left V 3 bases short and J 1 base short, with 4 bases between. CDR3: CASSIQSNQPQHF. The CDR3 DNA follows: TGTGCCAGTAGTATTCAAAGCAATCAGCCCCAGCATTTT.

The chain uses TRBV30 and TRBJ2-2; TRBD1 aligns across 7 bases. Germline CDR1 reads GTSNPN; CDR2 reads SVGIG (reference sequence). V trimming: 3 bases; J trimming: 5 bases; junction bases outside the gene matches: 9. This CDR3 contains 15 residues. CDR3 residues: CAWRGQEGDTGELFF. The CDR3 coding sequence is TGTGCCTGGAGAGGACAGGAAGGAGATACCGGGGAGCTGTTTTTT. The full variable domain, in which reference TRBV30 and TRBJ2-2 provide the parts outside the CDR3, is SQTIHQWPATLVQPVGSPLSLECTVEGTSNPNLYWYRQAAGRGLQLLFYSVGIGQISSEVPQNLSASRPQDRQFILSSKKLLLSDSGFYLCAWRGQEGDTGELFFGEGSRLTVL.

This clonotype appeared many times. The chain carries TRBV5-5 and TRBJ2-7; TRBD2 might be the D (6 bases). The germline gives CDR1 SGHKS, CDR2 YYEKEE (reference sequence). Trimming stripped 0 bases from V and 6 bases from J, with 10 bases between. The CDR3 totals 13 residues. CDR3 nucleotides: TGTGCCAGCAGCTTGGGGACTATAGGCGAGCAGTACTTC. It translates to CASSLGTIGEQYF.

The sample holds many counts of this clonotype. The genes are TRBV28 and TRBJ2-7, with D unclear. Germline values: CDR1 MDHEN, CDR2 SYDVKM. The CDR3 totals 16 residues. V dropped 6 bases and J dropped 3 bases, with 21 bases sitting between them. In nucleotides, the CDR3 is TGTGCCAGCAGAAACAACCTCTCCGGCGGCGTCTACGAGCAGTACTTC. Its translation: CASRNNLSGGVYEQYF.

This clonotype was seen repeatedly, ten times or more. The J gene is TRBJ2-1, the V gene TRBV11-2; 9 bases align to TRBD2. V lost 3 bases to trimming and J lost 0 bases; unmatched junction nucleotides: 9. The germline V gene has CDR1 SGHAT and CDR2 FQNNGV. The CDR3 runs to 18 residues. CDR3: CASSLERAGGFSYNEQFF. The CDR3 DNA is TGTGCCAGCAGCTTGGAAAGAGCGGGAGGTTTCTCCTACAATGAGCAGTTCTTC.